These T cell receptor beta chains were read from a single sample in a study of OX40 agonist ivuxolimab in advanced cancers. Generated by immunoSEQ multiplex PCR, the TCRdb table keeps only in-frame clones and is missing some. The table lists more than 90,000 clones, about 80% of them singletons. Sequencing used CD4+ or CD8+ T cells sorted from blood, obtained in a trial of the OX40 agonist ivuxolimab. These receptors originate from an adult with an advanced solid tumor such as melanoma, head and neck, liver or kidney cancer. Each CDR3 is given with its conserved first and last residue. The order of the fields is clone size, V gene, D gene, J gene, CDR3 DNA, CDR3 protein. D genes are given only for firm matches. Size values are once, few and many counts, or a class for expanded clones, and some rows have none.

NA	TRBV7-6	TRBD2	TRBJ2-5	TGTGCCAGCAGCTTAGTTGCGGGGGGCGAGACCCAGTACTTC	CASSLVAGGETQYF
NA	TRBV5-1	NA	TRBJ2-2	TGCGCCAGCACAGGGAACACCGGGGAGCTGTTTTTT	CASTGNTGELFF
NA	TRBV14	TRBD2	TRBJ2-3	TGTGCCAGCAGCACGGGGGGTGGAAGAGATACGCAGTATTTT	CASSTGGGRDTQYF
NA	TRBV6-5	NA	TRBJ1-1	TGTGCCAGCAGGGCTATAGGGGGCACTGAAGCTTTCTTT	CASRAIGGTEAFF
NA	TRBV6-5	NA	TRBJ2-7	TGTGCCAGCAGTTCCCTCCCTTCCTACGAGCAGTACTTC	CASSSLPSYEQYF
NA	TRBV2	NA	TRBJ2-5	TGTGCCGGGGGGGGCATAGCCGGAGAGACCCAGTACTTC	CAGGGIAGETQYF
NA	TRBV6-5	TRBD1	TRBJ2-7	TGTGCCAGCAGTGGACAGGGTTTGTACGAGCAGTACTTC	CASSGQGLYEQYF
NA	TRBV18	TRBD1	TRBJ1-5	TGTGCCAGCTCAGGGAGGACAGGGGGCAATCAGCCCCAGCATTTT	CASSGRTGGNQPQHF
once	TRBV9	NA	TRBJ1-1	TGTGCCAGCAGCGTAGTTTTGAACACTGAAGCTTTCTTT	CASSVVLNTEAFF
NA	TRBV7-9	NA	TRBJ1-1	TGCGCCAGCAGCCCGACCTTAGAGAACACTGAAGCTTTCTTT	CASSPTLENTEAFF
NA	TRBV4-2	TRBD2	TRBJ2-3	TGTGCCAGCAGCCAAGACCTGACTAGCGGGAGCACAGATACGCAGTATTTT	CASSQDLTSGSTDTQYF
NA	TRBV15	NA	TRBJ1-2	TGTGCCACGAGGGGCGCAGGGGCGTATGGCTACACCTTC	CATRGAGAYGYTF
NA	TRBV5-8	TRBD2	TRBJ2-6	TGTGCCAGCAGCTTGGAAAATAGCGGGAGCTGGGCCAACGTCCTGACTTTC	CASSLENSGSWANVLTF
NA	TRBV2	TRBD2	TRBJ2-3	TGTGCCAGCAGTGAGGGCCTAGCGGGAGTTGATACGCAGTATTTT	CASSEGLAGVDTQYF
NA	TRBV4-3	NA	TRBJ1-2	TGCGCCAGCAGCCAAGTTCCGAGGGGCGAGAACTATGGCTACACCTTC	CASSQVPRGENYGYTF
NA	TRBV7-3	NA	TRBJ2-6	TGTGCCAGCAGCGAAAGCTCTGGGGCCAACGTCCTGACTTTC	CASSESSGANVLTF
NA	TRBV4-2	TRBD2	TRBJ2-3	TGTGCCAGCAGTCCCCAGACTAGCGGGAGAGGTGGCACAGATACGCAGTATTTT	CASSPQTSGRGGTDTQYF
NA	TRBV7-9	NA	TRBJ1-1	TGTGCCAGCAGCCTAGGGGTGGAGGGCCGTGAAGCTTTCTTT	CASSLGVEGREAFF